This T cell receptor (beta chain) was identified during a study of T cells after posttransplantation cyclophosphamide (dated by TCRdb to about 2016). Notes on the research overall: The study tracked T cell repertoire reconstitution by TRB sequencing after myeloablative bone marrow transplantation using posttransplantation cyclophosphamide as GVHD prophylaxis. Samples from approximately 37 PTCy-treated patients, along with samples from roughly 15 of their related bone marrow donors, underwent antigen receptor sequencing. TRB sequencing was performed on blood from all 35 or so PTCy patients with 1-year posttransplant specimens. TRB sequencing was also done on up to roughly 3 additional blood samples from 2 to 5.2 years after transplant in 3 patients, and on pretransplant blood from several patients. Because TRA and TRB clonality were tightly correlated in roughly 10 samples, subsequent TCR analyses were focused on TRB only. Public TRB sequences were compared against a database of over 3,000 sequences linked to responses to pathogens, tumor antigens, self-antigens and alloantigens.

Only one count was recorded for this clone. Its antigen remains undetermined. No base quality information exists; no much larger clone differs at one position. Results the study describes overall, beyond this receptor: The TRB repertoires of T cells infiltrating skin or GI tract showed only limited overlap with the TRB repertoires of T cells in blood. Donor-recipient similarity was low at 1-2 months but rose over the first year, and later blood repertoires were often dominated by donor CD8+ memory clones. Across over 40 patients, TRB clonality was highly associated with recipient CMV seropositivity and CMV reactivation, and PTCy diversity was similar to diversity in CNI/methotrexate controls.

TRB sequencing was run on genomic DNA with either the immunoSEQ assay at survey resolution or the hsTCRB kit. The paper's data handling went like this. The immunoSEQ software was used for initial read processing, and the LymphoSeq R package was used for repertoire analyses. For each TRB dataset, clonality was calculated as 1 minus normalized Shannon entropy, and the Gini coefficient was computed as well. Phenotypes of unsorted samples were inferred by mapping TRB sequences from sorted subsets of the recipient or donor onto the same recipient's unsorted samples. TCRdb provides this immuneACCESS table in a form limited to in-frame rearrangements. Some clones are lacking; in checked studies, under half of them reflect an unresolved V gene, and why the rest are absent is not known. Clone size and the V and J calls come from that table; the DNA yielded D and trimming. Here the sample has about 16,000 clones; around nine tenths occur a single time. About 0.54% of the sample rests with the top ten.

This specimen's treatment or condition label, per the study, means: high-dose cyclophosphamide on days +3 and +4 as single-agent GVHD prophylaxis. Patients in the PTCy group got busulfan and fludarabine conditioning, a marrow graft from a related or unrelated donor, and cyclophosphamide on days +3 and +4. PTCy-treated patients came from a prospective multi-institutional clinical trial. Peripheral blood and bone marrow mononuclear cells were isolated by Ficoll-Hypaque density centrifugation and were cryopreserved. CD4+ and CD8+ T cells, including naive and memory subsets, were sorted by FACS using a FACSAria II. From cysteine to phenylalanine, the CDR3 is 15 amino acids long. Just the 45-base CDR3 DNA is kept, in frame starting at base 1. Trimming removed 6 bases from V and 0 bases from J; the gene matches leave 6 bases unexplained. The germline V gene specifies SNHLY as CDR1 and FYNNEI as CDR2.

The sequencing here drew on CD4+ T cells sorted from blood, taken after allogeneic stem cell transplant with posttransplant cyclophosphamide. The TCR comes from a male patient aged 60 to 75 who received an allogeneic stem cell transplant from a related donor and was CMV-positive. A transplant means some T cells may be of graft donor rather than patient origin. The chain uses TRBV2 and TRBJ1-1; 8 central bases correspond to TRBD1. The CDR3 region: CASRDRALLNTEAFF. The DNA reads as follows: TGTGCCAGCAGGGACAGGGCCCTACTGAACACTGAAGCTTTCTTT.